This TCR beta chain was profiled in a study of response to subunit inactivated influenza vaccine. Broader study findings: That few new T cells are recruited by each seasonal influenza vaccination was the authors' suggestion.

Comments on this clonotype: As yet, its antigen is unknown.

TCRdb re-derived calls from the RT-PCR reads in MiXCR, one entry per CDR3 protein. The table lists around 470,000 distinct CDR3 sequences, roughly 7.9% of them singletons. The receptor was isolated from a man aged 45 to 70 who received an inactivated influenza vaccine. This sample comprised PBMCs from blood, obtained less than 25 months after vaccination.

The CDR3 DNA follows: TGCGCCAGCAGTGAGTCGACGTCGGGGACCGGGGAGCTGTTTTTT. Translating it yields CASSESTSGTGELFF. The chain recombines TRBV10-2 with TRBJ2-2, with D possibly being TRBD2 (5 bases). Germline-derived CDR1 and CDR2 are WSHSY and SAAADI. The CDR3 consists of 15 residues. The V gene lost 0 bases and the J gene lost 5 bases, with 10 bases spanning the gap.